This T cell receptor (beta chain) was sequenced during a study of cytomegalovirus exposure and HLA in healthy donors. Study-wide points: It was in a later analysis that TCR association rates were seen to vary by HLA locus, highest for DRB1 and lowest for HLA-C. Later analysis suggested most CMV-associated TCR beta chains were HLA-restricted. Per published reports, the classifier diagnosed cytomegalovirus status with high specificity and sensitivity. Common viral pathogens seemed to be connected with several of the most significant clusters, according to a later analysis.

Germline lookup yields CDR1 SGHTA and CDR2 FQGTGA. The CDR3 totals 15 residues. V lost 5 bases to trimming and J lost 3 bases; unmatched junction nucleotides: 5. Comments on this clone: Its antigen is not identified.

Vbeta (60) and Jbeta (13) primers were used in the PCR. Clones were read by immunoSEQ multiplex PCR, and TCRdb kept only the in-frame ones, dropping some. The data hold about 180,000 clones, with roughly 85% observed a single time. This sequence was found in a boy between 2 and 10 years old in good health and CMV-seronegative. Specimen: PBMCs. The rearrangement joins TRBV7-3 to TRBJ2-5, with 11 nucleotides matching TRBD1. This chain's CDR3 is CASSRTGGSEETQYF. In nucleotides, the CDR3 is TGTGCCAGCAGCAGGACAGGGGGCTCCGAAGAGACCCAGTACTTC.